Listed below are T cell receptor beta chains from one sample, sequenced in a study of cytomegalovirus exposure and HLA in healthy donors. Repertoires were generated with immunoSEQ multiplex PCR, while TCRdb's copy carries only in-frame clones and drops some. The sample gives around 160,000 clones, about 65% of which show up once; 3.5% to 5% is in the top ten. The sample taken for sequencing was PBMCs. The receptors shown here come from a woman between 18 and 29 years old in good health and CMV-seropositive. CDR3s include the opening cysteine and the closing phenylalanine or tryptophan. A D gene is named only where the DNA matches it firmly. Expanded clones are given a class, and other clones once, few, many or no size at all.

>NA|TRBJ1-4|TRBV30|NA
CALRHGVGEKLFF
TGTGCCTTACGACACGGGGTTGGTGAAAAACTGTTTTTT
>TRBD1|TRBJ2-1|TRBV27|NA
CASRRTGGNEQFF
TGTGCCAGCAGGAGGACAGGGGGCAATGAGCAGTTCTTC
>TRBD2|TRBJ2-7|TRBV5-1|once
CASSLGGTSGTYEQYF
TGCGCCAGCAGCTTGGGGGGGACTAGCGGGACCTACGAGCAGTACTTC
>NA|TRBJ2-1|TRBV7-2|NA
CASSFPRVGEQFF
TGTGCCAGCAGCTTCCCGAGGGTCGGTGAGCAGTTCTTC
>NA|TRBJ2-3|TRBV4-1|few
CASSQEHRVPDTQYF
TGCGCCAGCAGCCAAGAGCACAGGGTCCCAGATACGCAGTATTTT
>TRBD2|TRBJ2-7|TRBV18|NA
CASSPLAEFYEQYF
TGTGCCAGCTCACCTCTAGCGGAGTTCTACGAGCAGTACTTC
>TRBD2|TRBJ2-1|TRBV6-1|NA
CASSIRDYEDNEQFF
TGTGCCAGCAGTATCCGGGACTACGAGGACAATGAGCAGTTCTTC
>NA|TRBJ2-7|TRBV7-9|NA
CASSEAGGSYEQYF
TGTGCCAGCAGCGAGGCGGGCGGATCCTACGAGCAGTACTTC
>NA|TRBJ1-3|TRBV5-6|few
CASSLALRGGNTIYF
TGTGCCAGCAGCTTGGCGTTACGGGGAGGAAACACCATATATTTT
>NA|TRBJ1-1|TRBV27|NA
CASPVSDMNTEAFF
TGTGCCAGCCCTGTATCAGACATGAACACTGAAGCTTTCTTT
>TRBD1|TRBJ2-7|TRBV4-3|few
CASSQDPLTGAQIYEQYF
TGCGCCAGCAGCCAAGATCCCCTGACAGGGGCTCAAATCTACGAGCAGTACTTC
>NA|TRBJ2-5|TRBV11-2|NA
CASSPWAFGEETQYF
TGTGCCAGCAGCCCCTGGGCCTTCGGGGAAGAGACCCAGTACTTC
>NA|TRBJ1-5|TRBV6-6|NA
CASSTGPGIRQPQHF
TGTGCCAGCAGTACAGGGCCGGGGATTCGTCAGCCCCAGCATTTT
>NA|TRBJ1-2|TRBV7-2|NA
CASSPIQPGDYGYTF
TGTGCCAGCAGTCCCATCCAACCAGGGGACTATGGCTACACCTTC
>NA|TRBJ2-3|TRBV27|NA
CASSHTGGTDTQYF
TGTGCCAGCAGTCACACCGGGGGCACAGATACGCAGTATTTT
>TRBD2|TRBJ2-4|TRBV7-8|NA
CASSPGLAGGFSKNIQYF
TGTGCCAGCAGCCCGGGACTAGCGGGGGGTTTTTCCAAAAACATTCAGTACTTC
>TRBD1|TRBJ1-2|TRBV10-3|NA
CAISESTSADRLPSYGYTF
TGTGCCATCAGTGAGTCCACTTCGGCGGACAGGCTGCCTAGCTATGGCTACACCTTC
>NA|TRBJ1-1|TRBV28|NA
CASNREEGWAFF
TGTGCCAGCAATAGGGAGGAGGGATGGGCTTTCTTT
>TRBD2|TRBJ2-3|TRBV18|NA
CASSPRETSGIPVPYTDTQYF
TGTGCCAGCTCACCAAGGGAGACTAGCGGGATTCCCGTTCCCTACACAGATACGCAGTATTTT
>TRBD2|TRBJ2-2|TRBV7-9|NA
CASALGGSGVTGELFF
TGTGCCAGCGCCCTTGGAGGGAGCGGGGTAACCGGGGAGCTGTTTTTT
>NA|TRBJ1-1|TRBV11-2|NA
CASSLVLAQEAFF
TGTGCCAGCAGCTTAGTTCTAGCACAGGAAGCTTTCTTT
>TRBD2|TRBJ2-2|TRBV7-8|NA
CASSPTELAGNTGELFF
TGTGCCAGCAGCCCCACGGAACTAGCGGGAAACACCGGGGAGCTGTTTTTT
>TRBD2|TRBJ2-2|TRBV27|NA
CASRPGLAGGTTGELFF
TGTGCCAGCAGGCCGGGACTAGCGGGAGGGACCACCGGGGAGCTGTTTTTT
>NA|TRBJ2-3|TRBV30|NA
CAWGAQGTQYF
TGTGCCTGGGGGGCACAGGGAACTCAGTATTTT
>NA|TRBJ1-1|TRBV4-1|NA
CASSQVGGNTEAFF
TGCGCCAGCAGCCAAGTCGGGGGGAACACTGAAGCTTTCTTT
>NA|TRBJ2-7|TRBV27|once
CASSLTGAYEQYF
TGTGCCAGCAGTTTAACAGGTGCCTACGAGCAGTACTTC
>NA|TRBJ1-2|TRBV5-6|NA
CASSLDETANYGYTF
TGTGCCAGCAGCTTGGACGAGACAGCTAACTATGGCTACACCTTC
>NA|TRBJ1-2|TRBV18|NA
CASSQNTATEGSDYGYTF
TGTGCCAGCTCCCAAAATACAGCAACCGAGGGTTCCGACTATGGCTACACCTTC
>TRBD2|TRBJ2-1|TRBV5-4|NA
CASSSAGTSMSSYNEQFF
TGTGCCAGCAGCTCTGCCGGGACTAGCATGAGCTCCTACAATGAGCAGTTCTTC
>NA|TRBJ2-7|TRBV30|NA
CAWTTKKGGSYEQYF
TGTGCCTGGACCACGAAGAAGGGGGGGAGCTACGAGCAGTACTTC
>NA|TRBJ2-7|TRBV27|NA
CASSLSSNYEQYF
TGTGCCAGCAGTTTATCTAGTAACTACGAGCAGTACTTC
>NA|TRBJ1-1|TRBV19|few
CASHAGNTEAFF
TGTGCCAGCCATGCAGGGAACACTGAAGCTTTCTTT
>NA|TRBJ2-1|TRBV28|NA
CASRSSARYNEQFF
TGTGCCAGCAGGTCTAGCGCCAGATACAATGAGCAGTTCTTC
>TRBD1|TRBJ1-2|TRBV19|NA
CASSGQGALYGYTF
TGTGCCAGTAGTGGACAGGGGGCACTTTATGGCTACACCTTC
>TRBD1|TRBJ2-3|TRBV2|NA
CASVTGGYTDTQYF
TGTGCCAGCGTTACAGGGGGGTACACAGATACGCAGTATTTT